The present TCR beta chain was sequenced within a study of control samples from healthy donors and cancer patients. Notes on this clone: Other DNA variants within this sample encode the same CDR3.

The assay was immunoSEQ multiplex PCR, and TCRdb's table has in-frame clones only and misses some. The repertoire holds roughly 180,000 clones, about 90% seen once, with 2% to 2.5% in the top ten. Deletions cut 1 base from V and 1 base from J, with 4 bases between. From germline, CDR1 is MGHRA and CDR2 YSYEKL. This CDR3 comprises 13 residues. The sequencing input was blood. V usage is TRBV4-1 and J usage is TRBJ2-5; D is ambiguous. This receptor was obtained from a woman aged 40 to 49 in good health. CDR3 nucleotide sequence: TGCGCCAGCAGCCAAGGGGTCCAAGAGACCCAGTACTTC. It translates to CASSQGVQETQYF.